This TCR beta chain was recorded in a study of blood T cell repertoires in COVID-19. Allocation to cohorts depended on clinical history reported by the participants. For recovered donors of Cohort 3, there were two negative PCRs, clearance, or symptom resolution. CDR3 length equals 15 residues. Germline CDR1 and CDR2: LGHDT and YNNKEL (reference sequence). Trimming at V came to 2 bases and at J to 3 bases, leaving 7 bases not matched to a gene. In the original processing: Cell counts per sample came from amplifying reference gene primers. The assay was immunoSEQ multiplex PCR, and TCRdb's table has in-frame clones only and misses some. That table furnishes V, J and clone size, whereas the DNA furnished D and trimming. The sample holds roughly 200,000 clones; approximately 78% are singletons and the top ten take around 9.2%.

The chain carries TRBV3-1 (or the pseudogene TRBV3-2) and TRBJ2-7, with 7 bases identical to TRBD2. The TCR comes from a man aged 35-49 years who had recovered from COVID-19. Sequences were obtained from PBMCs or T cells enriched from blood (not recorded which). The CDR3 bases are TGTGCCAGCAGCCAATTAACGGGAGGCGGCTACGAGCAGTACTTC. Its protein product is CASSQLTGGGYEQYF.